This T cell receptor (beta chain) was retrieved from a study of blood T cell repertoires in COVID-19 (dated by TCRdb to the early 2020s). For the study in its entirety: Samples from collaborators originated in the United States, Italy and Spain and spanned both the acute and convalescent phases of COVID-19. Where HLA class I and class II types were available, the types were taken from metadata supplied by the sample provider, not from assay-based typing. A de-identified subject ID, COVID-19 status, age in years and sex were almost always included in the sample metadata. Samples came from the ongoing ImmuneRACE study (first 160 participants) plus 1,254 subjects from 6 global collaborators. A freely available public database, intended as a resource for researchers studying the immune response to SARS-CoV-2, is where the repertoires were released. The prospective study material was composed of cDNA or gDNA derived from T cells, B-cell-depleted T cells, or PBMCs. Deeply sampled blood TCRbeta repertoires from subjects exposed to, actively infected with, or recovered from COVID-19 were included in the dataset.

TCRbeta CDR3 regions were amplified from genomic DNA by means of the immunoSEQ Assay, a bias-controlled multiplex PCR. Turning to the authors' computational methods: The number of nucleated cells in each sample was estimated by amplification of reference gene primers within the assay. To quantify the absolute abundance of each unique TCRbeta CDR3 rearrangement, sequence reads were collapsed and filtered. For each sample, productive Simpson clonality was calculated as the square root of Simpson's diversity index across productive rearrangements. The table comes from immuneACCESS by way of TCRdb, which keeps in-frame sequences with V and J called. Part of the clones is missing from these tables; in studies checked, under half for an unresolved V gene and the rest for unknown reasons. That table gives V, J and clone size, and the DNA gave D and trimming. Counted in this sample were about 99,000 clones; roughly 89% of them appeared once. More than 4.5% of the sample is taken by the ten largest.

On this clone: Its antigen is unknown. No base quality values were provided; no much bigger clone lies one nucleotide off.

The cysteine opens and the phenylalanine closes a CDR3 of 15 amino acids. Of the read, only the CDR3 DNA is kept; its 45 bases are in frame from base 1. V is pared back by 1 base and J by 11 bases, with 15 bases lying between the germline termini. Looking up the germline V gene yields CDR1 KGHSH and CDR2 LQKENI. Summary of the overall study and its limitations: How much clinical and demographic metadata was included differed by source and by participant, and the metadata was provided uncurated.

Collaborating institutions collected whole blood in K2EDTA tubes following their own protocols. For TCRbeta analysis, collaborators shipped samples in one of three forms: frozen whole blood, isolated PBMCs, or DNA extracted from either of those sample types. The rearranged chain carries TRBV18 and TRBJ1-6; no D segment can be confidently identified. Sequenced material: peripheral blood. The clonotype comes from a human donor in a cohort sampled during active COVID-19. The CDR3 protein is CASSPRVSPVAPLHF. The DNA sequence is given as TGTGCCAGCTCACCACGCGTCTCACCTGTGGCACCCCTCCACTTT.